The rows below give T cell receptor beta chains drawn from one sample of a study of cytomegalovirus exposure and HLA in healthy donors. Measured with immunoSEQ multiplex PCR; TCRdb has only the in-frame clones, and not every one. The sample contains 170,000 or so clones, about three quarters of which appear only once. What was sequenced was PBMCs. These receptor sequences come from a woman aged 55-75 years in good health and CMV-seropositive. The CDR3 runs from the conserved cysteine through the conserved F or W. Part of the rows lack a size; the others show once, few, many or a class for expanded clones.

clone_size v_call cdr3_aa
. TRBV2 CASSLQRGGPDTQYF
. TRBV7-9 CASSPFGLRDNEQFF
. TRBV6-5 CASSPARLLNNEQFF
few TRBV27 CASSFGLAGGVNEQFF
few TRBV29-1 CSAGPGTGVEKLFF
. TRBV6-6 CAIADGQGELSYEQYF
few TRBV5-1 CASSLSSGLGGEQYF
. TRBV18 CASSRDRGTGNTIYF
. TRBV30 CAWSVVRGPLGEAFF
. TRBV9 CASSVATGDYEQYF
. TRBV18 CASSPPGQGGSPLHF
. TRBV5-1 CASSSGQGSGTTEAFF
. TRBV2 CASTRRGETQYF
. TRBV5-1 CASKASGSYEQYF
. TRBV9 CASSPTGLMNTGELFF
few TRBV30 CASVPGTSGTQFF
. TRBV19 CASSIGQGLHYGYTF
. TRBV7-7 CASSLGAGDHYEQYF
. TRBV7-3 CASSPRRGDYEQYF
. TRBV5-8 CASSLRQQNTEAFF
few TRBV19 CASSSLGEGNTEAFF
. TRBV4-1 CASSRAGIVISGNTIYF
few TRBV7-2 CASSLLAGGLYTQYF
. TRBV30 CARRTGGTANTGELFF
. TRBV5-6 CASSLEGLGKEQYF
few TRBV2 CASSETERNTIYF
. TRBV2 CASRDTSGRNHEQYF
. TRBV7-7 CASSHGQGPGLDEQFF
. TRBV28 CASSRDRAPYEQYF
few TRBV10-2 CASSESRDRVYGYTF
. TRBV6-1 CASKREMGLAYEQYF
. TRBV7-2 CASSLTGQGVHEQYF
few TRBV7-9 CSSSSPTSGGAHEQFF
. TRBV7-3 CASSLNQGGGEAFF
. TRBV10-3 CAISVSNYGYTF
. TRBV30 CAWSTKQGKYYEQYF
. TRBV6-1 CASSEKESSGNTIYF
. TRBV5-8 CASSSGLAGGYSEQFF
once TRBV5-4 CASSDPQGTQFF
. TRBV10-3 CAISESRSSGNTIYF
. TRBV19 CASTTGEGTDTQYF
. TRBV7-8 CASSLGAGGWEQYF
. TRBV29-1 CSVVGLASYEQYF
. TRBV9 CASSPFSRGANTGELFF
. TRBV6-1 CASSEAGVGYGYTF
few TRBV5-1 CASSSGLAGAGETQYF
. TRBV9 CASSAYMGGLAGGHNTGELFF
. TRBV6-6 CASSYAGGTGNTIYF
. TRBV6-1 CASSEALRNQPQHF
. TRBV2 CASSVSSVTYEQYF
once TRBV28 CASSLGRGYTF
few TRBV18 CASSLRQEITEAFF
. TRBV18 CASSLTAGGENTIYF
. TRBV4-2 CASSQEGQGGANGLTF